This T cell receptor (beta chain) was documented in a study of regulatory T cells in long-lasting Graves disease. General study results and limits: It was possible that the small sample size reduced accuracy. Among samples with persistent disease, TRBV28, TRBJ1-2 and TRBJ2-5 were favored. Relative to newly diagnosed Graves' patients, persistent ones had lower TCR diversity.

Points on this clonotype: Its antigen is not identified. One end of the junction is discordant with germline, which a read error may explain.

As to time point: newly diagnosed GD, antithyroid drugs for less than 3 months. RNA from PBMCs was the source of the TCR library. Construction of the TCR beta libraries employed iRepertoire HTBI primers in conjunction with Arm-PCR of CDR3 regions. TCRdb re-derived calls from the multiplex PCR reads in MiXCR, one entry per CDR3 protein. Of approximately 440,000 distinct CDR3 sequences in the sample, roughly 16% were seen once. CDR1 and CDR2 from the germline V gene are SGHAT and FQNNGV. The CDR3 consists of 13 residues. These same data were also listed under a study on T cells in Graves' hyperthyroidism and ophthalmopathy. According to that study: The study defined stable Graves' hyperthyroidism as no ophthalmopathy progression within 18 months.

The clonotype was recovered from a man aged 35-49 years with Graves disease. This chain connects TRBV11-2 to TRBJ1-2; 10 nucleotides line up with TRBD1. Source: peripheral blood mononuclear cells (PBMCs), taken at new diagnosis, from a patient treated with antithyroid drugs. The CDR3: CAGSPGQGYGYTF. The CDR3 nucleotides are TGTGCCGGCAGCCCGGGACAGGGGTATGGCTACACCTTC.